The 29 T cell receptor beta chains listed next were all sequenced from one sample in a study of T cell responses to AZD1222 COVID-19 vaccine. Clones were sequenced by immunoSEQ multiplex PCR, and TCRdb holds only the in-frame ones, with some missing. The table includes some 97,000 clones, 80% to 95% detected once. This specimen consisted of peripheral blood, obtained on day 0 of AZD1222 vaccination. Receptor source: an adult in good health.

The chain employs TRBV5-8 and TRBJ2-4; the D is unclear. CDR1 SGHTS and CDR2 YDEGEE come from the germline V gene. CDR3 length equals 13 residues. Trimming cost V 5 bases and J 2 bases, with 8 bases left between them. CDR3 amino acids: CASRDRSKNIQYF. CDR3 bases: TGTGCCAGCAGGGACCGTTCCAAAAACATTCAGTACTTC.

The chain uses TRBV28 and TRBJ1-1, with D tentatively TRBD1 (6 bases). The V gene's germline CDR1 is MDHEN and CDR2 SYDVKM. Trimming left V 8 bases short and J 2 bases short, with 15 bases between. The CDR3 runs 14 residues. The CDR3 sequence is CASPGGGLNTEAFF. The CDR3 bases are TGTGCCAGCCCGGGAGGGGGTTTAAACACTGAAGCTTTCTTT.

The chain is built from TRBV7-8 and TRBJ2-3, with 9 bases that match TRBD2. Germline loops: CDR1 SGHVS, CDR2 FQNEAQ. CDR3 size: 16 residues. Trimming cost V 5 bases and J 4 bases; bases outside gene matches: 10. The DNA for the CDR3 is TGTGCCAGCAGCACCGGGACTAGCCGGCTGGCAGATACGCAGTATTTT. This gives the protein CASSTGTSRLADTQYF.

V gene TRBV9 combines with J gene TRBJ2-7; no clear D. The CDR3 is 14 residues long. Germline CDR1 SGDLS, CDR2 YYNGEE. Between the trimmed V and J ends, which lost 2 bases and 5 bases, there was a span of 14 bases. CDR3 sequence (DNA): TGTGCCAGCAGCGTCGAGACAATAAGCGACGAGCAGTACTTC. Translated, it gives CASSVETISDEQYF.

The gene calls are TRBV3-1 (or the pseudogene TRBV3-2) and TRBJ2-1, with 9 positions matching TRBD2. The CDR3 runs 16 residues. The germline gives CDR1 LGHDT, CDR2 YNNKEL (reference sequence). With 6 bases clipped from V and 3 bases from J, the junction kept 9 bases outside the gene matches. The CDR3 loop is CASSQKAGGYYNEQFF. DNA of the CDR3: TGTGCCAGCAGTCAGAAAGCGGGAGGTTACTACAATGAGCAGTTCTTC.

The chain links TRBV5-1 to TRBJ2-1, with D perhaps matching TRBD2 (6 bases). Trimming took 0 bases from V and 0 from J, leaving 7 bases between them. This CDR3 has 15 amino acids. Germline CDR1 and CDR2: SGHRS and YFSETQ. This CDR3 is CASSLDGSSYNEQFF. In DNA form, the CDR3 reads TGCGCCAGCAGCTTGGACGGGAGCTCCTACAATGAGCAGTTCTTC. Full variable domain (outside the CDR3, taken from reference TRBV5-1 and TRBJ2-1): KAGVTQTPRYLIKTRGQQVTLSCSPISGHRSVSWYQQTPGQGLQFLFEYFSETQRNKGNFPGRFSGRQFSNSRSEMNVSTLELGDSALYLCASSLDGSSYNEQFFGPGTRLTVL.

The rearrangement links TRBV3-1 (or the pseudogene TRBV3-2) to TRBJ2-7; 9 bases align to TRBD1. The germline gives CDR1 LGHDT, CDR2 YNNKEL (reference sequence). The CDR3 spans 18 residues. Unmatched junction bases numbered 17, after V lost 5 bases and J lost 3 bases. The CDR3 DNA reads TGTGCCAGCAGCTCAACCACGGGGAGGACAGGGGAGAACTACGAGCAGTACTTC. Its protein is CASSSTTGRTGENYEQYF.

The CDR3 protein is CASRTGTVTYNEQFF. CDR3 DNA sequence: TGTGCCAGCAGAACCGGGACGGTCACCTACAATGAGCAGTTCTTC. The rearrangement uses TRBV5-8 and TRBJ2-1; the D call may be TRBD1 or TRBD2 (5 bases each). Deletions cut 5 bases from V and 2 bases from J, with 14 bases between. The CDR3 has 15 amino acids. Germline CDR1 and CDR2: SGHTS and YDEGEE.

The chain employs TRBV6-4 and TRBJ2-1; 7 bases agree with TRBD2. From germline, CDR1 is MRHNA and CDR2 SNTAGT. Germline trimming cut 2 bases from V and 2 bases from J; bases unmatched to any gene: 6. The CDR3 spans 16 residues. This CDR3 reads CASSDDAGAPYNEQFF. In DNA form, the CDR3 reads TGTGCCAGCAGTGACGATGCGGGAGCCCCCTACAATGAGCAGTTCTTC.

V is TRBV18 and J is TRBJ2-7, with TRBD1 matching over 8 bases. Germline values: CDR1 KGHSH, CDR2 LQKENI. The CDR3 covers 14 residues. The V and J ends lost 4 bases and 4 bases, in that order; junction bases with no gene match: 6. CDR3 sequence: CASSRAGGGYEQYF. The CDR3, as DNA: TGTGCCAGCTCACGCGCAGGGGGCGGTTACGAGCAGTACTTC.

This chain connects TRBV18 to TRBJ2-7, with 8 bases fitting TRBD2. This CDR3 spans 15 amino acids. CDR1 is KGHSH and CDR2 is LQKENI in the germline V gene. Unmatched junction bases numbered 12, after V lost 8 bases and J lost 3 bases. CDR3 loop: CASLPTSGAVYEQYF. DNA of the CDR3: TGTGCCAGCCTGCCAACTAGCGGAGCCGTCTACGAGCAGTACTTC.

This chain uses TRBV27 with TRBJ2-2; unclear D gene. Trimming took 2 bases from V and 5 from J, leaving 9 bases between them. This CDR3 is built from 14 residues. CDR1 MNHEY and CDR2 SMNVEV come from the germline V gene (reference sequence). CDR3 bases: TGTGCCAGCAGTTTAATCGGGCAAACCGGGGAGCTGTTTTTT. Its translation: CASSLIGQTGELFF.

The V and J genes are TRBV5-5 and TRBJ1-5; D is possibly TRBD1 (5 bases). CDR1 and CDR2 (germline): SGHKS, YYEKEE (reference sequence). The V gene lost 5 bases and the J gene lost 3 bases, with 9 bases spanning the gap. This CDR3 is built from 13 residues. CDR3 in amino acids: CASSWDVNQPQHF. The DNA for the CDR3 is TGTGCCAGCAGTTGGGACGTCAATCAGCCCCAGCATTTT.

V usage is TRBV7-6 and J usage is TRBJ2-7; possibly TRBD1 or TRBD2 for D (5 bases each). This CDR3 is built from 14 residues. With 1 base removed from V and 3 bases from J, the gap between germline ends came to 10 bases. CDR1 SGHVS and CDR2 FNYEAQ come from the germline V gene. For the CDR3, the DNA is TGTGCCAGCAGCTTAGGTTGGGGGAACTACGAGCAGTACTTC. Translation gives CASSLGWGNYEQYF.

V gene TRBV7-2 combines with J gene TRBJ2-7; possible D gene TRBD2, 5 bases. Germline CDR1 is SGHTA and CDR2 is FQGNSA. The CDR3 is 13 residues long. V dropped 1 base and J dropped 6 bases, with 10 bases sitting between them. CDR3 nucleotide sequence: TGTGCCAGCAGCTTAGAACCGGGAAGCGAGCAGTACTTC. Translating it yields CASSLEPGSEQYF. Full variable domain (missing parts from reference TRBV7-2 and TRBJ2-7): GAGVSQSPSNKVTEKGKDVELRCDPISGHTALYWYRQSLGQGLEFLIYFQGNSAPDKSGLPSDRFSAERTGGSVSTLTIQRTQQEDSAVYLCASSLEPGSEQYFGPGTRLTVT.

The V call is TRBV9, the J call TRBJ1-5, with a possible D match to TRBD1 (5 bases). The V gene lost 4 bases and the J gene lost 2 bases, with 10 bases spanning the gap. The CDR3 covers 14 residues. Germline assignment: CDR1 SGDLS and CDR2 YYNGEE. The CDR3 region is CASSPRGGNQPQHF. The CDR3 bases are TGTGCCAGCAGCCCCCGGGGGGGCAATCAGCCCCAGCATTTT. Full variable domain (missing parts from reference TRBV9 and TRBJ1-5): DSGVTQTPKHLITATGQRVTLRCSPRSGDLSVYWYQQSLDQGLQFLIQYYNGEERAKGNILERFSAQQFPDLHSELNLSSLELGDSALYFCASSPRGGNQPQHFGDGTRLSIL.

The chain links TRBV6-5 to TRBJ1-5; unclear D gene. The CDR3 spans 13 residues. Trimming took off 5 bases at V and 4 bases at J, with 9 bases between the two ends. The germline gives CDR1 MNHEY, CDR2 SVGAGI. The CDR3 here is CASSRTANQPQHF. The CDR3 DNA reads TGTGCCAGCAGTCGTACAGCTAATCAGCCCCAGCATTTT.

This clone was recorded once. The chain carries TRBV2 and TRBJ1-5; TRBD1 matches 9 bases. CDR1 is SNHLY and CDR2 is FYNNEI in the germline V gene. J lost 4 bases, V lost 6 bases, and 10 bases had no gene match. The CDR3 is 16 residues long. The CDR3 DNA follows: TGTGCCAGCAGAGGACAGGGGCGGACACCGAATCAGCCCCAGCATTTT. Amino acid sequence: CASRGQGRTPNQPQHF. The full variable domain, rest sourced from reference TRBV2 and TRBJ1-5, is EPEVTQTPSHQVTQMGQEVILRCVPISNHLYFYWYRQILGQKVEFLVSFYNNEISEKSEIFDDQFSVERPDGSNFTLKIRSTKLEDSAMYFCASRGQGRTPNQPQHFGDGTRLSIL.

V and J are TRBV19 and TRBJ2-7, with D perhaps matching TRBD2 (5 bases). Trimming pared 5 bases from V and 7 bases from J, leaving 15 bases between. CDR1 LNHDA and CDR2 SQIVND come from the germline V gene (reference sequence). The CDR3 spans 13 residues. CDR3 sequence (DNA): TGTGCCAGTAGTCCAACGGGAATAGGAGAGCAGTACTTC. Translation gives CASSPTGIGEQYF.

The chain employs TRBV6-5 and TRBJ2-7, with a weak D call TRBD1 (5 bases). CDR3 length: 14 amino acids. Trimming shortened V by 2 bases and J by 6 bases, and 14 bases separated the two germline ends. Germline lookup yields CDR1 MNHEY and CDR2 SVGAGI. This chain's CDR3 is CASSYGTGPSEQYF. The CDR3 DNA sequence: TGTGCCAGCAGTTACGGCACAGGCCCTTCCGAGCAGTACTTC.

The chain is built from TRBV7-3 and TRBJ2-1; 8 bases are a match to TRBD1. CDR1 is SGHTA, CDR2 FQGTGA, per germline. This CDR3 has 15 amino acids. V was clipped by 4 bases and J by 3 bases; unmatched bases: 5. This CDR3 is CASSSPGGSYNEQFF. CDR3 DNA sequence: TGTGCCAGCAGCTCCCCAGGGGGCAGCTACAATGAGCAGTTCTTC.

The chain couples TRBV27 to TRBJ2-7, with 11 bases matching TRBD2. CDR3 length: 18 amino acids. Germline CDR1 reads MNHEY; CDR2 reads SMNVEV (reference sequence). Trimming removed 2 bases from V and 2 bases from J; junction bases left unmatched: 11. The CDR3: CASSLRDPGTSGTYEQYF. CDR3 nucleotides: TGTGCCAGCAGTTTAAGGGATCCCGGGACTAGCGGTACCTACGAGCAGTACTTC.

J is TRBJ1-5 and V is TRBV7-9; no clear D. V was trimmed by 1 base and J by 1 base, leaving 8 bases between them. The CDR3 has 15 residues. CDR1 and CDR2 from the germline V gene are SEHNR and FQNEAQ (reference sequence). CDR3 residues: CASSLGTNSNQPQHF. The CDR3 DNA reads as TGTGCCAGCAGCTTAGGGACGAACAGCAATCAGCCCCAGCATTTT.

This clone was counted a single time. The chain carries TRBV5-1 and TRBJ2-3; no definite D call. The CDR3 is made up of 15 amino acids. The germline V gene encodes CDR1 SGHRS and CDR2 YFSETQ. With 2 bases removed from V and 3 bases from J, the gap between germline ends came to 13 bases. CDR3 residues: CASSLSDVMTDTQYF. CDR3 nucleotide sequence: TGCGCCAGCAGCTTATCGGACGTTATGACAGATACGCAGTATTTT.

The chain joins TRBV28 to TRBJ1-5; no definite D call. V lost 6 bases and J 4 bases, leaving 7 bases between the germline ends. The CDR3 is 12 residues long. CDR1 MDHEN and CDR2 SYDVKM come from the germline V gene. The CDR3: CASSPGNQPQHF. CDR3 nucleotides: TGTGCCAGCAGCCCCGGTAATCAGCCCCAGCATTTT.

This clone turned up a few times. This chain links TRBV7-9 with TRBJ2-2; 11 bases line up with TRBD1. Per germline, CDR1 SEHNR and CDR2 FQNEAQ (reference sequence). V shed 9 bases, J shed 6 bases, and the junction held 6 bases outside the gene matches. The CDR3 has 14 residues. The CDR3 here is CARPGQGDAGELFF. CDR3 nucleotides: TGTGCCAGACCGGGACAGGGGGATGCCGGGGAGCTGTTTTTT.

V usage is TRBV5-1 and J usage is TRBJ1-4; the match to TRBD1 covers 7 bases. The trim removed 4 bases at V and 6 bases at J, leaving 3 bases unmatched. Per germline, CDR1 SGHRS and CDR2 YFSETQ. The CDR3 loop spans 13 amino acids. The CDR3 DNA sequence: TGCGCCAGCAGCCCCGACAGGGATGAAAAACTGTTTTTT. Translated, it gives CASSPDRDEKLFF.

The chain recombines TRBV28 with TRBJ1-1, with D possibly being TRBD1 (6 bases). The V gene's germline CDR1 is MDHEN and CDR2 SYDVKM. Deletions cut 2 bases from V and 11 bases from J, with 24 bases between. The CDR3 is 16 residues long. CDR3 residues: CASSLAPDRSPPVAFF. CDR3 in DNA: TGTGCCAGCAGTTTAGCCCCTGACAGGAGCCCGCCTGTGGCTTTCTTT.

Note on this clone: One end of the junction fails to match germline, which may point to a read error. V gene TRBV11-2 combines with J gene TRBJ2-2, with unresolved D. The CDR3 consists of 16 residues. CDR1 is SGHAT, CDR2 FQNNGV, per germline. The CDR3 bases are TGTGCCAGCAGCGTAGACACCTTCGCGAACACCGGGGAGCTGTTTTTT. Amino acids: CASSVDTFANTGELFF.